There are a few counts of the clone carrying this TCR beta chain. Its antigen is still unknown. This CDR3 is 13 amino acids long. Germline CDR1 reads MNHEY; CDR2 reads SMNVEV (reference sequence). V dropped 2 bases and J dropped 2 bases, with 7 bases sitting between them. What was sequenced were expressed TCRB transcripts, since all of the isolated RNA had been reverse transcribed. An average about 3.6 million reads came from naive, central memory and regulatory T cell samples. Produced via immunoSEQ multiplex PCR; TCRdb's table is partial and in-frame only. The table records 300,000 or so clones, roughly 8% of them present only once. A sort by CD45RO/CCR7/CD25/CD127/CD95/CD27 yielded CD4+ naive, central memory, regulatory and stem cell-like memory cells. This sample is drawn from a study of beta chain features in type 1 diabetes. Study-wide findings and caveats: Within each of all four CD4+ subsets, Type 1 diabetes patients had TCRB CDR3s that were moderately but significantly shorter.

The rearrangement links TRBV27 to TRBJ2-7; D uncertain. The sequence was obtained from a woman aged 18-30 years in good health. Sequencing was carried out using central memory CD4+ T cells from blood. CDR3 coding DNA: TGTGCCAGCAGTTTACATGCAGCCTACGAGCAGTACTTC. Its translation: CASSLHAAYEQYF.